This T cell receptor (beta chain) was found in a study of blood T cell repertoires in COVID-19 (dated by TCRdb to 2019 to 2021). About the study as a whole: The collaborator samples originated in the United States, Italy and Spain and spanned the acute and convalescent phases of COVID-19. The samples were drawn from the first 160 participants of the ongoing ImmuneRACE study and from 950 to 1,500 subjects provided by 6 global collaborators. Sample metadata almost always included a de-identified subject ID, COVID-19 status, age in years and sex. The repertoires were released in a freely available public database meant as a resource for research on the immune response to SARS-CoV-2. The prospective study material was composed of cDNA or gDNA derived from T cells, B-cell-depleted T cells, or PBMCs. Where available, HLA class I and class II types were taken from metadata supplied by the sample provider and were not determined by assay-based typing. The dataset comprised deeply sampled blood TCRbeta repertoires from subjects exposed to, actively infected with, or recovered from COVID-19. What the research found in general, with its limitations: The quantity of clinical and demographic metadata differed by source and by participant and was supplied without curation.

The immunoSEQ Assay, a bias-controlled multiplex PCR, was used to amplify TCRbeta CDR3 regions from genomic DNA. For the original study's pipeline: The number of nucleated cells in each sample was estimated by amplification of reference gene primers within the assay. To quantify the absolute abundance of each unique TCRbeta CDR3 rearrangement, sequence reads were collapsed and filtered. For each sample, productive Simpson clonality was calculated as the square root of Simpson's diversity index across productive rearrangements. TCRdb re-hosts the immuneACCESS table, in-frame sequences only. Its copies lack some clones; in the studies checked, an unresolved V gene accounts for under half of them, and the cause for the rest is not known. Clone size and V and J calls were adopted from that table, with D and trimming inferred from the DNA. Within this sample are over 95,000 clones, with around 89% of them counted one time only. Clones ranked in the top ten supply about a fifth of the sample.

Turning to this clone: The antigen this receptor binds is unknown. No base quality values were provided; no much bigger clone lies one nucleotide off.

Collaborating institutions collected whole blood in K2EDTA tubes following their own protocols. For TCRbeta analysis, collaborator samples were shipped as frozen whole blood, as isolated PBMCs, or as DNA extracted from either sample type. The V end loses 3 bases and the J end loses 3 bases, and a stretch of 17 bases separates them. The CDR3 spans 16 residues, from the cysteine through the phenylalanine. The entry retains the CDR3 DNA only, 48 bases that are in frame from base 1. CDR1 and CDR2 (LNHNV, YYDKDF) derive from the germline V gene (reference sequence). The V gene is TRBV15 and the J gene is TRBJ1-1, and perhaps TRBD1 as D gene, on 6 matching bases. The TCR was taken from a human donor with acute or convalescent COVID-19. The donor label of this sample is uncertain. The sample consisted of peripheral blood. CDR3 reads: CATSSDRWGGDTEAFF. The DNA sequence is as follows: TGTGCCACCAGCAGCGACAGGTGGGGAGGGGACACTGAAGCTTTCTTT.